This T cell receptor (beta chain) was retrieved from a study of T cell responses to AZD1222 COVID-19 vaccine. Regarding this clone: The antigen remains undetermined.

Study-level points and caveats: After the peak T cell response, and only then, were repertoires sampled.

Some clones are missing from TCRdb's copy, which holds only in-frame ones; the method was immunoSEQ multiplex PCR. The sample has 100,000 or so clones, about 90% seen once. After removal of 0 bases from V and 1 base from J, the junction contained 1 base not matched to a gene. Germline V gives CDR1 MGHRA, CDR2 YSYEKL. This CDR3 is built from 15 residues. The specimen comprised peripheral blood, sampled 28 days after the second AZD1222 dose. The chain has TRBV4-1 and TRBJ2-3, with TRBD2 identical over 7 bases. The TCR sequence derives from an adult who received the AZD1222 COVID-19 vaccine. The DNA of the CDR3 is TGCGCCAGCAGCCAAGATGGGGGGGGCACAGATACGCAGTATTTT. Its translation is CASSQDGGGTDTQYF.